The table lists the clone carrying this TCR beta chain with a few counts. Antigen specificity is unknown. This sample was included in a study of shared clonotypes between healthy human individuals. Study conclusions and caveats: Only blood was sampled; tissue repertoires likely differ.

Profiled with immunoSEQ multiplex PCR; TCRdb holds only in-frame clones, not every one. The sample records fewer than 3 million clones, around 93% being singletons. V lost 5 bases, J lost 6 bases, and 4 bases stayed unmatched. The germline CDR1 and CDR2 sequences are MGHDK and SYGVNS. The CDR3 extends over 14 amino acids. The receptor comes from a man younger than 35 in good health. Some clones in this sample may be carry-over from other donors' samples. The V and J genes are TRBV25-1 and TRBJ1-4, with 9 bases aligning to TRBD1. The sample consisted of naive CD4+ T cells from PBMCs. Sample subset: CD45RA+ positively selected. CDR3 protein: CASSKGQGDEKLFF. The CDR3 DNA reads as TGTGCCAGCAGTAAGGGACAGGGAGATGAAAAACTGTTTTTT.